This is a list of T cell receptor beta chains from one sample in a study of shared clonotypes between healthy human individuals. The table came from immunoSEQ multiplex PCR; TCRdb's copy has only in-frame clones and leaves some out. The sample shows roughly 480,000 clones, 70% to 85% of them seen only once. Sequencing was carried out using PBMCs. The receptors originated from a middle-aged woman in good health. Some clones in this sample may be carry-over from other donors' samples. The CDR3 runs from the conserved cysteine through the conserved F or W. The order of the fields is clone size, J gene, D gene, V gene, CDR3 DNA, CDR3 protein. D genes are given only for firm matches. Rows may omit the clone size; those that give it use once, few, many or a size class.

clone size: -; J gene: TRBJ1-6; D gene: -; V gene: TRBV4-1; CDR3 DNA: TGCGCCAGCAGCCAAGCAGGGATTGATAATTCACCCCTCCACTTT; CDR3 protein: CASSQAGIDNSPLHF
clone size: -; J gene: TRBJ2-7; D gene: TRBD1; V gene: TRBV28; CDR3 DNA: TGTGCCAGCAATTCCGGGACAGACAACTCCTACGAGCAGTACTTC; CDR3 protein: CASNSGTDNSYEQYF
clone size: -; J gene: TRBJ2-1; D gene: -; V gene: TRBV7-9; CDR3 DNA: TGTGCCAGCAGCTCTCGGGGCTACTTCTACAATGAGCAGTTCTTC; CDR3 protein: CASSSRGYFYNEQFF
clone size: -; J gene: TRBJ2-3; D gene: -; V gene: TRBV7-8; CDR3 DNA: TGTGCCAGCAGCTCCGGCTGGGCACAGGGAAGGACTACGCAGTATTTT; CDR3 protein: CASSSGWAQGRTTQYF
clone size: few; J gene: TRBJ2-7; D gene: -; V gene: TRBV2; CDR3 DNA: TGTGCCAGCAGCCGTAAGGGCTACGAGCAGTACTTC; CDR3 protein: CASSRKGYEQYF
clone size: -; J gene: TRBJ2-5; D gene: -; V gene: TRBV27; CDR3 DNA: TGTGCCAGCAGTTTATTCGGGGCCCCGGAGACCCAGTACTTC; CDR3 protein: CASSLFGAPETQYF
clone size: -; J gene: TRBJ1-1; D gene: -; V gene: TRBV18; CDR3 DNA: TGTGCCAGCTCACCATCGTCTGCTAGCGTGAACACTGAAGCTTTCTTT; CDR3 protein: CASSPSSASVNTEAFF
clone size: once; J gene: TRBJ2-3; D gene: -; V gene: TRBV7-2; CDR3 DNA: TGTGCCAGCAGCTTATTCGGGGATACGCAGTATTTT; CDR3 protein: CASSLFGDTQYF
clone size: -; J gene: TRBJ2-7; D gene: -; V gene: TRBV11-2; CDR3 DNA: TGTGCCAGCAGCTTAATTTCGGGCGGCCCTTTTTACGAGCAGTACTTC; CDR3 protein: CASSLISGGPFYEQYF
clone size: -; J gene: TRBJ1-5; D gene: -; V gene: TRBV19; CDR3 DNA: TGTGCCAGCAGTCCAGGGACTTATAGCAATCAGCCCCAGCATTTT; CDR3 protein: CASSPGTYSNQPQHF
clone size: many; J gene: TRBJ2-5; D gene: TRBD1; V gene: TRBV5-1; CDR3 DNA: TGCGCCAGCAGCCCCCAACAGGGGTCTCTGGAGACCCAGTACTTC; CDR3 protein: CASSPQQGSLETQYF
clone size: once; J gene: TRBJ2-4; D gene: TRBD1; V gene: TRBV28; CDR3 DNA: TGTGCCAGCAAGCCATCCGGACAGGGGAAAAACATTCAGTACTTC; CDR3 protein: CASKPSGQGKNIQYF
clone size: -; J gene: TRBJ1-6; D gene: TRBD1; V gene: TRBV5-1; CDR3 DNA: TGCGCCAGCAGCTTGACAGGGGGCTTGGATAATTCACCCCTCCACTTT; CDR3 protein: CASSLTGGLDNSPLHF
clone size: once; J gene: TRBJ2-7; D gene: -; V gene: TRBV29-1; CDR3 DNA: TGCAGCGTTGAAGATTGGGGCTACGAGCAGTACTTC; CDR3 protein: CSVEDWGYEQYF
clone size: -; J gene: TRBJ2-5; D gene: -; V gene: TRBV6-6; CDR3 DNA: TGTGCCTGTGGTAGGGTGCGAGAGACCCAGTACTTC; CDR3 protein: CACGRVRETQYF
clone size: -; J gene: TRBJ2-7; D gene: -; V gene: TRBV10-3; CDR3 DNA: TGTGCCATCAGTGCCATCTCCTACGAGCAGTACTTC; CDR3 protein: CAISAISYEQYF
clone size: -; J gene: TRBJ2-4; D gene: -; V gene: TRBV12-2; CDR3 DNA: TGTGCAAGTCGCTTACAGCGGGAGGGAGCCAAAAACATTCAGTACTTC; CDR3 protein: CASRLQREGAKNIQYF
clone size: once; J gene: TRBJ2-2; D gene: TRBD2; V gene: TRBV30; CDR3 DNA: TGTGCCTGGAGTCGGACTAGAGGGTCCGGGGAGCTGTTTTTT; CDR3 protein: CAWSRTRGSGELFF
clone size: -; J gene: TRBJ2-7; D gene: TRBD2; V gene: TRBV4-1; CDR3 DNA: TGCGCCAGCAGCCAAGATCCAGCGGGGAGCTCCTACGAGCAGTACTTC; CDR3 protein: CASSQDPAGSSYEQYF
clone size: -; J gene: TRBJ2-3; D gene: TRBD2; V gene: TRBV29-1; CDR3 DNA: TGCAGCGTGGCCGGGACTAGCGGGACAGATACGCAGTATTTT; CDR3 protein: CSVAGTSGTDTQYF
clone size: many; J gene: TRBJ1-2; D gene: -; V gene: TRBV28; CDR3 DNA: TGTGCCAGTCAGGGGTCTAACTATGGCTACACCTTC; CDR3 protein: CASQGSNYGYTF
clone size: -; J gene: TRBJ2-5; D gene: -; V gene: TRBV7-3; CDR3 DNA: TGTGCCAGCAGCTTAGGGACCCTAGGGGCGAACCAAGAGACCCAGTACTTC; CDR3 protein: CASSLGTLGANQETQYF
clone size: -; J gene: TRBJ2-3; D gene: -; V gene: TRBV9; CDR3 DNA: TGTGCCAGCAGCGTAGAAAGCGGAACAACAGATACGCAGTATTTT; CDR3 protein: CASSVESGTTDTQYF
clone size: -; J gene: TRBJ2-1; D gene: TRBD1; V gene: TRBV6-1; CDR3 DNA: TGTGCCAGCAGTCGGAGTCCCGGGACAGGGAATGAGCAGTTCTTC; CDR3 protein: CASSRSPGTGNEQFF
clone size: -; J gene: TRBJ2-7; D gene: -; V gene: TRBV5-6; CDR3 DNA: TGTGCCAGCAGCTTGGTGGTCAAGTCCTACGAGCAGTACTTC; CDR3 protein: CASSLVVKSYEQYF
clone size: once; J gene: TRBJ2-1; D gene: TRBD2; V gene: TRBV18; CDR3 DNA: TGTGCCAGCTCCCCGGGACTAGGATTGAATGAGCAGTTCTTC; CDR3 protein: CASSPGLGLNEQFF
clone size: once; J gene: TRBJ2-7; D gene: -; V gene: TRBV7-9; CDR3 DNA: TGTGCCAGCAGCTTAGGCAACCCTAGGACCCACGAGCAGTACTTC; CDR3 protein: CASSLGNPRTHEQYF
clone size: -; J gene: TRBJ2-7; D gene: TRBD2; V gene: TRBV11-2; CDR3 DNA: TGTGCCAGCAGCTCGGGACTAGGGTACGAGCAGTACTTC; CDR3 protein: CASSSGLGYEQYF
clone size: -; J gene: TRBJ2-5; D gene: -; V gene: TRBV7-7; CDR3 DNA: TGTGCCAGCAGTCCGAGCGGAAATCGGGAGACCCAGTACTTC; CDR3 protein: CASSPSGNRETQYF
clone size: -; J gene: TRBJ2-3; D gene: -; V gene: TRBV6-5; CDR3 DNA: TGTGCCAGCAGTTACTCGATGTGGGTAGATACGCAGTATTTT; CDR3 protein: CASSYSMWVDTQYF
clone size: once; J gene: TRBJ2-7; D gene: -; V gene: TRBV9; CDR3 DNA: TGTGCCAGCAGCCCTAGGGCAGGCCGGGGGCAGTCCTACGAGCAGTACTTC; CDR3 protein: CASSPRAGRGQSYEQYF
clone size: -; J gene: TRBJ2-7; D gene: TRBD1; V gene: TRBV5-4; CDR3 DNA: TGTGCCAGCAGCCCGGGACAGGGGCAAGGGTACGAGCAGTACTTC; CDR3 protein: CASSPGQGQGYEQYF
clone size: -; J gene: TRBJ2-5; D gene: -; V gene: TRBV11-2; CDR3 DNA: TGTGCCAGCTCCCCCGGGACTCAAGAGACCCAGTACTTC; CDR3 protein: CASSPGTQETQYF
clone size: -; J gene: TRBJ1-1; D gene: -; V gene: TRBV19; CDR3 DNA: TGTGCCAGTAGTGCGGACTCCCTTGGGACTGAAGCTTTCTTT; CDR3 protein: CASSADSLGTEAFF
clone size: -; J gene: TRBJ1-1; D gene: -; V gene: TRBV6-6; CDR3 DNA: TGTGCCAGCAGTCGGAACACTGAAGCTTTCTTT; CDR3 protein: CASSRNTEAFF
clone size: -; J gene: TRBJ1-3; D gene: -; V gene: TRBV18; CDR3 DNA: TGTGCCAGCTCACCATCGGCAGGGGAAAGCTCTGGAAACACCATATATTTT; CDR3 protein: CASSPSAGESSGNTIYF
clone size: -; J gene: TRBJ2-3; D gene: TRBD2; V gene: TRBV7-9; CDR3 DNA: TGTGCCAGCAGCTTACTCGGGAGGGCAATCGGTACGCAGTATTTT; CDR3 protein: CASSLLGRAIGTQYF
clone size: -; J gene: TRBJ2-7; D gene: TRBD2; V gene: TRBV7-9; CDR3 DNA: TGTGCCAGCAGCCGGGGCTACAGCGGGGCCGCCTACGAGCAGTACTTC; CDR3 protein: CASSRGYSGAAYEQYF
clone size: -; J gene: TRBJ2-1; D gene: TRBD2; V gene: TRBV19; CDR3 DNA: TGTGCCAGTAGTATAGGTAGGGAGGGGGAGCAGTTCTTC; CDR3 protein: CASSIGREGEQFF